The rows below give T cell receptor beta chains drawn from one sample of a study of HIV-infected patients and healthy controls. Using its own MiXCR run on the 5' RACE reads, TCRdb lists one record per CDR3 protein. This sample has roughly 10,000 distinct CDR3 sequences, with more than 7% found just once. Sequenced material: blood, taken before antiretroviral therapy. The receptors stem from an adult with HIV infection. The donor label of this sample is uncertain. The CDR3 runs from the conserved cysteine through the conserved F or W. D genes are given only for firm matches. For some rows the clone size is stated as once, few or many, or as a class when expanded; others skip it.

D gene,J gene,clone size,V gene,CDR3 protein,CDR3 DNA
-,TRBJ2-1,-,TRBV5-5,CASSLDTLSYNEQFF,TGTGCCAGCAGCTTAGACACCTTATCCTACAATGAGCAGTTCTTC
TRBD1,TRBJ2-7,-,TRBV18,CASSTRTGEDEQYF,TGTGCCAGCTCCACCAGGACAGGGGAGGACGAGCAGTACTTC
TRBD1,TRBJ2-1,-,TRBV30,CAWGDRINEQFF,TGTGCCTGGGGGGACAGAATCAATGAGCAGTTCTTC
-,TRBJ1-1,many,TRBV5-6,CASSRIGVSDTEAFF,TGTGCCAGCAGCCGTATTGGGGTTTCGGACACTGAAGCTTTCTTT
-,TRBJ2-3,many,TRBV24-1,CATSDPSSGTTDTQYF,TGTGCCACCAGTGATCCCTCCTCGGGGACCACAGATACGCAGTATTTT
TRBD1,TRBJ2-3,many,TRBV29-1,CSVNRDSHTDTQYF,TGCAGCGTTAACCGGGACAGTCACACAGATACGCAGTATTTT
-,TRBJ2-5,many,TRBV6-5,CASSPQTGGRETQYF,TGTGCCAGCAGTCCCCAGACAGGTGGTCGCGAGACCCAGTACTTC
TRBD1,TRBJ2-7,many,TRBV28,CASRVGQNYEQYF,TGTGCCAGCAGGGTGGGACAGAACTACGAGCAGTACTTC
-,TRBJ1-1,many,TRBV5-1,CASSNGIANTEAFF,TGCGCCAGCAGCAACGGGATCGCTAACACTGAAGCTTTCTTT
TRBD2,TRBJ2-7,few,TRBV10-1,CASSESVRGSSYEQYF,TGCGCCAGCAGTGAGTCTGTTCGCGGGAGCTCCTACGAGCAGTACTTC
-,TRBJ2-1,many,TRBV11-2,CASSPGRGDEQFF,TGTGCCAGCAGCCCCGGGCGCGGGGACGAGCAGTTCTTC
-,TRBJ2-7,hyperexpanded,TRBV28,CASSTGGSATEQYF,TGTGCCAGCAGTACCGGGGGCAGCGCTACAGAGCAGTACTTC
-,TRBJ2-3,many,TRBV20-1,CSARDSRDIETQYF,TGCAGTGCTAGAGATTCCCGGGACATCGAAACGCAGTATTTT
-,TRBJ2-1,-,TRBV15,CATSRDLVSYNEQFF,TGTGCCACCAGCAGAGATCTAGTCAGCTACAATGAGCAGTTCTTC
-,TRBJ2-7,many,TRBV5-1,CASSVPGRIEQYF,TGCGCCAGCAGCGTCCCGGGACGTATCGAGCAGTACTTC
-,TRBJ1-2,many,TRBV10-3,CAISESGTVSPFYGYTF,TGTGCCATCAGTGAGTCCGGGACTGTCTCGCCTTTCTATGGCTACACCTTC
TRBD1,TRBJ1-1,many,TRBV6-5,CASSRDRDVAEAFF,TGTGCCAGCAGTAGGGACAGGGATGTCGCTGAAGCTTTCTTT
-,TRBJ2-3,many,TRBV7-9,CASSARTSGDTQYF,TGTGCCAGCAGCGCACGGACCAGCGGAGATACGCAGTATTTT
-,TRBJ1-1,many,TRBV5-4,CASSSLTDTEAFF,TGTGCCAGCAGCTCCTTAACAGACACTGAAGCTTTCTTT
-,TRBJ2-7,many,TRBV12-3/TRBV12-4,CASSNEGSLDEQYF,TGTGCCAGCAGCAACGAGGGGAGTCTCGACGAGCAGTACTTC
-,TRBJ2-1,medium-sized,TRBV7-6,CASSLEGGLSYNEQFF,TGTGCCAGCAGCTTAGAAGGCGGACTCTCCTACAATGAGCAGTTCTTC
-,TRBJ2-7,-,TRBV19,CASSITGTYEQYF,TGTGCCAGTAGTATCACCGGGACCTACGAGCAGTACTTC
TRBD2,TRBJ2-1,medium-sized,TRBV6-2/TRBV6-3,CASSYGTSEYNEQFF,TGTGCCAGCAGTTACGGGACTAGCGAATACAATGAGCAGTTCTTC
TRBD1,TRBJ2-5,many,TRBV12-3/TRBV12-4,CASRGTESQETQYF,TGTGCCAGCAGGGGGACAGAGAGCCAAGAGACCCAGTACTTC
TRBD1,TRBJ2-6,many,TRBV28,CASSFGTGGSGANVLTF,TGTGCCAGCAGTTTTGGGACAGGGGGATCTGGGGCCAACGTCCTGACTTTC
-,TRBJ2-3,medium-sized,TRBV6-5,CASSYSPSAAIAQYF,TGTGCCAGCAGTTACTCACCGTCCGCGGCAATAGCGCAGTATTTT
-,TRBJ2-5,few,TRBV12-3/TRBV12-4,CASSFTPSGTQYF,TGTGCCAGCAGTTTTACCCCATCAGGGACCCAGTACTTC
-,TRBJ1-5,medium-sized,TRBV4-1,CASSPQSDTGGQPQHF,TGCGCCAGCAGCCCCCAATCTGATACGGGAGGACAGCCCCAGCATTTT
-,TRBJ1-2,many,TRBV4-1,CASSQEGTDSFNGYTF,TGCGCCAGCAGCCAAGAGGGCACGGATTCCTTTAATGGCTACACCTTC
TRBD1,TRBJ2-2,-,TRBV7-9,CASSERQGAGELFF,TGTGCCAGCAGCGAAAGACAGGGAGCCGGGGAGCTGTTTTTT
-,TRBJ1-1,many,TRBV19,CASFGVTNTEAFF,TGTGCCAGTTTCGGCGTGACAAACACTGAAGCTTTCTTT
TRBD1,TRBJ1-5,many,TRBV20-1,CSARPGQRQPQHF,TGCAGTGCTAGACCGGGACAGAGACAGCCCCAGCATTTT
-,TRBJ2-3,medium-sized,TRBV6-6,CASSPQGTSTDTQYF,TGTGCCAGCAGCCCCCAGGGAACTAGCACAGATACGCAGTATTTT
TRBD1,TRBJ1-2,many,TRBV12-3/TRBV12-4,CASSPTGGYGYTF,TGTGCCAGCAGTCCAACAGGGGGTTATGGCTACACCTTC
-,TRBJ2-3,-,TRBV12-5,CASGTYQGPTDTQYF,TGTGCTAGTGGCACATACCAGGGACCCACAGATACGCAGTATTTT